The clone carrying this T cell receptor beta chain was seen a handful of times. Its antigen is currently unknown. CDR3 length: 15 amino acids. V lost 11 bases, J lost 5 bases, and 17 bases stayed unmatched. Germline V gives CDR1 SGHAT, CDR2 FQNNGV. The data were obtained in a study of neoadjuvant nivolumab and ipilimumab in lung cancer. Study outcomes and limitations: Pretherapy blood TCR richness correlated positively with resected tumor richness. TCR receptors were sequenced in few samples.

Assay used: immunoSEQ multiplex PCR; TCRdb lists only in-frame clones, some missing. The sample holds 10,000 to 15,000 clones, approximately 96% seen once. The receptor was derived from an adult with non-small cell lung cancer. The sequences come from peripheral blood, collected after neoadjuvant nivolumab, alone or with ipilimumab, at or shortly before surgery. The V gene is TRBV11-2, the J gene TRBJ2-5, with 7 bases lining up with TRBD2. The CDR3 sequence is CAHPPSGEGRETQYF. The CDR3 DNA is TGTGCCCACCCCCCGAGCGGGGAGGGTAGGGAGACCCAGTACTTC.